The clone carrying this TCR beta chain was seen just once. Its antigen is unidentified. Pre-culture CD4+ samples were sequenced deeply, targeting 200,000 T cell genomes. Libraries were prepared by immunoSEQ multiplex PCR; TCRdb keeps only in-frame clonotypes and omits some of them. The data contain approximately 89,000 clones, around 86% of them singletons. V trimming: 5 bases; J trimming: 6 bases; junction bases outside the gene matches: 11. In germline, CDR1 is MDHEN, CDR2 SYDVKM. CDR3 size: 15 residues. The sample belongs to a study of T cell repertoires and HLA-DP antigens. The material sequenced was CD4+ T cells from PBMCs. This rearrangement joins TRBV28 to TRBJ2-7; 9 nucleotides line up with TRBD1. The TCR was taken from a middle-aged man in good health and CMV-seronegative. In DNA, the CDR3 is TGTGCCAGCAGTAAACCGGGACAGGGCTACTTCGAGCAGTACTTC. Translation gives CASSKPGQGYFEQYF.